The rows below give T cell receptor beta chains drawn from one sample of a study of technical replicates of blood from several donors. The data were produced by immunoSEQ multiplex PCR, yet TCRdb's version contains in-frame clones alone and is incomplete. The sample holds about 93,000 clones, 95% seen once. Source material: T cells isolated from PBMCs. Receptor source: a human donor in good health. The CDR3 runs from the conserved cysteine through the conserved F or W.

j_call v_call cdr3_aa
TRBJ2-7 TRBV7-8 CASSPGETYEQYF
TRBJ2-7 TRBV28 CASSFQRASYEQYF
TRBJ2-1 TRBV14 CAVAGGPYNEQFF
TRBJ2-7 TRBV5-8 CASSFFQADRIFNEQYF
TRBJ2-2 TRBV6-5 CASSYHSGTGELFF
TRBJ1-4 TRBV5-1 CASSLAGVTNEKLFF
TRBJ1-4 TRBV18 CASSPNLAGRNEKLFF
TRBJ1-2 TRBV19 CATGEAMFGYGYTF
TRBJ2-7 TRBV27 CATLGQYYEQYF
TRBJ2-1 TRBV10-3 CAISKGLAGEGSYNEQFF
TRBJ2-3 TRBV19 CASSPGLADSTDTQYF
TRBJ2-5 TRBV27 CASSFSRQGQETQYF
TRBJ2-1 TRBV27 CASSPTPEQGSFF
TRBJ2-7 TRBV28 CASSSLGTGAFSPYEQYF
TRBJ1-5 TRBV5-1 CASSLQGESNQPQHF
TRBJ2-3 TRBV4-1 CASSQERGDTQYF
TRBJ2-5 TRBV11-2 CASSSQGWETQYF
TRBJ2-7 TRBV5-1 CASSLYQAGGREQYF
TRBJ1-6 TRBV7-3 CASSLTGQGSSPLHF
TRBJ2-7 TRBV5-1 CASTMADSYEQYF
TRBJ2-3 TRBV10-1 CASSDHRSTDTQYF
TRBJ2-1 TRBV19 CASSPRTGTGNEQFF
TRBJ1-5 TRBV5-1 CASSYDGNQPQHF
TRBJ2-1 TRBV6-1 CASTISLALYNEQFF
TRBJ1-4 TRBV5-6 CASSHPAGQRTNEKLFF
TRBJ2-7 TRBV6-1 CASSDTGLVAAVQYF
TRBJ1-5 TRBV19 CASSTQTGDNQPQHF
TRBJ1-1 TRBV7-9 CASSLAAGRTEAFF
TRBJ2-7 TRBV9 CASSVAGGLSYEQYF
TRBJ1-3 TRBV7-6 CASSLAGRQGIVGHRNTIYF
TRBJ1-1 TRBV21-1 CASSKAHTGNTLQGNTEAFF
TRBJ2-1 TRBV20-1 CSARLAGEQFF
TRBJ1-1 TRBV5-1 CASSLDSLNTEAFF
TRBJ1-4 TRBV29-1 CSALGGGKLFF
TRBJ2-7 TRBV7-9 CASSLELYEQYF
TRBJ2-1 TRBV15 CATSRAGDTNYNEQFF
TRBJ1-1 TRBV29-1 CSVVEGPANTEAFF
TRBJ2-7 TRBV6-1 CASSEREPAEGVGYEQYF
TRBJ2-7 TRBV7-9 CASSLTPGQIYEQYF
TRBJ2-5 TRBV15 CATSRGITTAKGTQYF
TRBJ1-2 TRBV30 CAWSPRTDYGYTF
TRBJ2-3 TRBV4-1 CASSHGAGTSGITDTQYF
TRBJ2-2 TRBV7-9 CASSSRLAGSLTGELFF
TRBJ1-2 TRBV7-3 CASSLRAHGYTF
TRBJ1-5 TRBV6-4 CASSEEENQPQHF
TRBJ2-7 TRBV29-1 CSVESGGSRYEQYF
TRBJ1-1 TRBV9 CASSKGGQMNTEAFF
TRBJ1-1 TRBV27 CASSLAGMGYTEAFF
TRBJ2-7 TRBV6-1 CASSEAGGAPHEQYF
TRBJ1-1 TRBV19 CASSTPLQGTEAFF
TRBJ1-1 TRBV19 CASSTTGGTEAFF
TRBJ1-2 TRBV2 CASHRDRSYGYTF
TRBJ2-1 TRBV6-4 CASSDSARHQFNEQFF
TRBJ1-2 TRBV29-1 CSVEGAGTRYGYTF
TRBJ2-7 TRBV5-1 CASSSQGERDGYEQYF
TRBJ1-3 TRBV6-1 CAVQGFAGNTIYF
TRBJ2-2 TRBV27 CASNLRGGITGELFF